Sequencing of this TCR beta chain was carried out in a study of T cell repertoires in cytomegalovirus infection. Whole-study context: Public TCR beta signatures provided an indication of both CMV infection and a matching HLA type.

On this clonotype itself: Its antigen is unidentified.

TCRdb analysed the reads with MiXCR anew, one entry per CDR3 protein. Of 450,000 to 550,000 distinct CDR3 sequences in the sample, more than 40% were seen once. V gave up 5 bases and J gave up 0 bases, with 3 bases separating them. Germline-derived CDR1 and CDR2 are DFQATT and SNEGSKA (reference sequence). The CDR3 runs 11 residues. V and J are TRBV20-1 and TRBJ2-3, with D hard to call. The TCR originated in a human donor in good health (CMV status not recorded). Some clones in this sample may be carry-over from other donors' samples. The sample here was cultured PBMCs, taken from culture after CMV antigen stimulation. The CDR3, as DNA: TGCAGTGCTGGAAGCACAGATACGCAGTATTTT. Its translation is CSAGSTDTQYF.